This T cell receptor (beta chain) was observed in a study of blood T cell repertoires in COVID-19. Using immunoSEQ multiplex PCR, the repertoire was profiled, and TCRdb retains in-frame clones only, with some absent. The table shows about 300,000 clones, with under 90% occurring only once. The CDR3 is 17 amino acids. Germline V lookup: CDR1 SEHNR, CDR2 FQNEAQ (reference sequence). V was clipped by 3 bases and J by 7 bases; unmatched bases: 5. Material: PBMCs or T cells enriched from blood (not recorded which). The rearrangement uses TRBV7-9 and TRBJ2-2; 16 bases map to TRBD2. The clonotype originates from a woman in her forties or fifties who had been exposed to COVID-19. Here the CDR3 DNA reads TGTGCCAGCAGCTTCGGGACTAGCGGGGGGGCCGGCGGGGAGCTGTTTTTT. This codes for CASSFGTSGGAGGELFF.